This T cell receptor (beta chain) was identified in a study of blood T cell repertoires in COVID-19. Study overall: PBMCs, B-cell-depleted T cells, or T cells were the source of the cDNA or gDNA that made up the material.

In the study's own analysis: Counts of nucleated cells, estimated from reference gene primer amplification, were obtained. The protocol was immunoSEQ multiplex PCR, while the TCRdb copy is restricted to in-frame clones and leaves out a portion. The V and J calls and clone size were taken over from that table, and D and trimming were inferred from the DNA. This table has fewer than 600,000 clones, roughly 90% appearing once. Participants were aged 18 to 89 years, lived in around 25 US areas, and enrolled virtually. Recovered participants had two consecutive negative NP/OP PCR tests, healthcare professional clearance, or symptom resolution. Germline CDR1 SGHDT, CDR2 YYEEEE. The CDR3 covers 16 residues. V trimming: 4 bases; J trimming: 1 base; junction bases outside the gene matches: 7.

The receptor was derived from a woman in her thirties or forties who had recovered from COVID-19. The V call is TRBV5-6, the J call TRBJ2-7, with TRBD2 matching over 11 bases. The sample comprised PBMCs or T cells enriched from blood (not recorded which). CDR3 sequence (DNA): TGTGCCAGCAGCCTAGCGGGAGGAAACCCTTCCTACGAGCAGTACTTC. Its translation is CASSLAGGNPSYEQYF. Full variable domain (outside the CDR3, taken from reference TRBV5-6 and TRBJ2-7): DAGVTQSPTHLIKTRGQQVTLRCSPKSGHDTVSWYQQALGQGPQFIFQYYEEEERQRGNFPDRFSGHQFPNYSSELNVNALLLGDSALYLCASSLAGGNPSYEQYFGPGTRLTVT.